This TCR beta chain emerged from a study of vaccination and CD4 T cells after COVID-19. The CDR3 length is 18 residues. Per germline, CDR1 KGHDR and CDR2 SFDVKD. The V and J ends lost 4 bases and 5 bases, in that order; junction bases with no gene match: 13. Treatment reported: roughly 10-day PBMC culture with coronavirus spike peptide pools or control peptides (ViraFEST assay). Concerning this clonotype itself: Its cognate antigen is unknown.

The Oncomine TCR Beta short-read assay sequenced DNA from cultured CD4+ T cells. TCRdb re-called the PCR reads with MiXCR, one entry per CDR3 protein. The sample holds 20,000 to 30,000 distinct CDR3 sequences, approximately 50% seen once. Sequenced: CD4+ T cells from blood, cultured in vitro. The chain recombines TRBV24-1 with TRBJ2-5, with 12 bases fitting TRBD1. The clonotype comes from a human donor who had recovered from COVID-19. This CDR3 reads CATSEPPGQGASRETQYF. The DNA of the CDR3 is TGTGCCACCAGTGAGCCTCCGGGACAGGGGGCGTCGAGGGAGACCCAGTACTTC.